These 25 T cell receptor beta chains originate from one sample sequenced in a study of T cell changes during pregnancy in multiple sclerosis. Sequenced by immunoSEQ multiplex PCR; TCRdb stores in-frame clones only, minus some. Among tens of thousands of clones listed, around 92% were seen once. The material was peripheral blood, obtained before pregnancy. The receptor set was obtained from a female donor with multiple sclerosis, enrolled in a pregnancy study.

This chain connects TRBV15 to TRBJ2-5; the D gene is possibly TRBD2 (6 bases). The CDR3 has 14 amino acids. Trimming left V 8 bases short and J 4 bases short, with 17 bases between. The germline CDR1 and CDR2 sequences are LNHNV and YYDKDF (reference sequence). The DNA for the CDR3 is TGTGCCACCGCACGGGACTCGTCAGGAGAGACCCAGTACTTC. This gives the protein CATARDSSGETQYF.

This chain joins TRBV10-2 and TRBJ2-7; D ambiguous. The CDR3 is made up of 13 amino acids. Germline V CDR1 and CDR2: WSHSY, SAAADI. V gave up 4 bases and J gave up 4 bases, with 11 bases separating them. CDR3 in DNA: TGCGCCAGCAGTGGCGCCCCGATGTACGAGCAGTACTTC. Protein sequence: CASSGAPMYEQYF.

The chain recombines TRBV9 with TRBJ2-1, with D perhaps TRBD2 (6 bases). Germline V gives CDR1 SGDLS, CDR2 YYNGEE. The ends were cut back, 3 bases at V and 3 bases at J, with 13 bases in the middle. The CDR3 is 15 amino acids. The CDR3 loop reads CASSAGGTVYNEQFF. The CDR3 DNA is TGTGCCAGCAGCGCGGGCGGGACGGTCTACAATGAGCAGTTCTTC.

The count of this clone is one. The chain carries TRBV27 and TRBJ1-2; weak D call: TRBD1 (6 bases). From germline, CDR1 is MNHEY and CDR2 SMNVEV (reference sequence). The CDR3 runs 13 residues. The V end lost 6 bases, the J end lost 5 bases, and 13 bases lay between the germline ends. The chain's CDR3 is CASSQQGYYGYTF. CDR3 sequence (DNA): TGTGCCAGCAGCCAACAGGGATATTATGGCTACACCTTC.

The chain has TRBV7-6 and TRBJ2-1; 11 bases match TRBD2. Trimming at V came to 1 base and at J to 7 bases, leaving 9 bases not matched to a gene. This CDR3 spans 17 amino acids. Germline-derived CDR1 and CDR2 are SGHVS and FNYEAQ. The DNA of the CDR3 is TGTGCCAGCAGCTTAGTTGCTAGCGGGGGGTATACGAATGAGCAGTTCTTC. As protein: CASSLVASGGYTNEQFF.

The chain employs TRBV5-6 and TRBJ2-7; a weak D match, TRBD2 (5 bases). Trimming removed 7 bases from V and 1 base from J, with 15 bases in between. This CDR3 comprises 14 residues. In germline, CDR1 is SGHDT, CDR2 YYEEEE. The CDR3 loop is CASSVGSSSYEQYF. For the CDR3, the DNA is TGTGCCAGCTCCGTAGGGAGCTCTTCCTACGAGCAGTACTTC.

The chain recombines TRBV7-9 with TRBJ2-2, with 10 bases identical to TRBD2. The germline gives CDR1 SEHNR, CDR2 FQNEAQ (reference sequence). With 4 bases clipped from V and 1 base from J, the junction kept 3 bases outside the gene matches. CDR3 length: 16 residues. CDR3 coding DNA: TGTGCCAGCAGCTCAGGACTAGCGGTGAACACCGGGGAGCTGTTTTTT. This translates into CASSSGLAVNTGELFF.

The table lists this clone with a count of one. This sequence joins TRBV29-1 and TRBJ1-3; 10 bases line up with TRBD1. There are 14 residues in the CDR3. V shed 6 bases, J shed 2 bases, and the junction held 4 bases outside the gene matches. CDR1 and CDR2 (germline): SQVTM, ANQGSEA. In DNA form, the CDR3 reads TGCAGCGTCCGACAGGGGGCTGCTGGAAACACCATATATTTT. Its protein is CSVRQGAAGNTIYF. The whole variable domain, filled in from reference TRBV29-1 and TRBJ1-3, reads SAVISQKPSRDICQRGTSLTIQCQVDSQVTMMFWYRQQPGQSLTLIATANQGSEATYESGFVIDKFPISRPNLTFSTLTVSNMSPEDSSIYLCSVRQGAAGNTIYFGEGSWLTVV.

The CDR3 is CASSDTREVGNEKLFF. The CDR3 coding sequence is TGCGCCAGCAGCGATACCCGGGAGGTTGGTAATGAAAAACTGTTTTTT. The V gene is TRBV5-1, the J gene TRBJ1-4; D is ambiguous. This CDR3 comprises 16 residues. Germline V gene data show CDR1 as SGHRS and CDR2 as YFSETQ. V lost 4 bases and J 4 bases, leaving 17 bases between the germline ends.

This chain links TRBV12-5 with TRBJ2-3; tentatively, D is TRBD1 (5 bases). The germline V and J ends were trimmed by 11 bases and 2 bases, with 14 bases remaining between them. CDR3 length equals 13 residues. Germline V lookup: CDR1 LGHNT, CDR2 FRNRAP. The CDR3, as DNA: TGTGCTGTGCACGACAGACCCACAGATACGCAGTATTTT. This sequence encodes CAVHDRPTDTQYF.

This chain connects TRBV11-2 to TRBJ2-5, with TRBD2 matching over 8 bases. The germline V gene has CDR1 SGHAT and CDR2 FQNNGV. The CDR3 runs 13 residues. V trimming: 6 bases; J trimming: 5 bases; junction bases outside the gene matches: 5. CDR3 DNA: TGTGCCAGCAGAGACTCGGGGGGGGAGACCCAGTACTTC. Amino acids: CASRDSGGETQYF.

The chain links TRBV30 to TRBJ2-2; tentatively, D is TRBD1 (6 bases). With 4 bases removed from V and 4 bases from J, the gap between germline ends came to 13 bases. The CDR3 is 14 residues long. The germline V gene encodes CDR1 GTSNPN and CDR2 SVGIG (reference sequence). The DNA of the CDR3 is TGTGCCTGGATTCAGGGGACGGGCACCGGGGAGCTGTTTTTT. This gives the protein CAWIQGTGTGELFF.

The chain uses TRBV7-2 and TRBJ2-2; a weak D match, TRBD2 (5 bases). V was shortened by 1 base and J by 0 bases, with 6 bases between the two germline ends. Germline V gene lookup returns CDR1 SGHTA and CDR2 FQGNSA. The CDR3 length is 15 residues. CDR3 residues: CASSLGLPNTGELFF. CDR3 nucleotide sequence: TGTGCCAGCAGCTTAGGACTACCGAACACCGGGGAGCTGTTTTTT.

This sequence joins TRBV15 and TRBJ2-2; TRBD1 aligns across 7 bases. This CDR3 is built from 16 residues. The trim removed 0 bases at V and 0 bases at J, leaving 1 base unmatched. Germline CDR1 and CDR2: LNHNV and YYDKDF (reference sequence). The CDR3 spells CATSREDRPNTGELFF. CDR3 nucleotides: TGTGCCACCAGCAGAGAGGACAGGCCGAACACCGGGGAGCTGTTTTTT.

The CDR3 nucleotides read TGTGCCATCAGTGATCGGGGACTAGCGGGGGGGCACACCGGGGAGCTGTTTTTT. Its translation: CAISDRGLAGGHTGELFF. The chain links TRBV10-3 to TRBJ2-2; the match to TRBD2 covers 16 bases. Germline V gene data show CDR1 as ENHRY and CDR2 as SYGVKD. V lost 3 bases to trimming and J lost 3 bases; unmatched junction nucleotides: 4. The CDR3 spans 18 residues.

This clone was found once. V and J are TRBV10-3 and TRBJ1-1, with 7 bases matching TRBD1. This CDR3 contains 12 residues. With V trimmed by 6 bases and J by 6 bases, 4 bases remained unmatched. From germline, CDR1 is ENHRY and CDR2 SYGVKD. The CDR3 spells CAISTGEAEAFF. The CDR3 nucleotides are TGTGCCATCAGCACAGGGGAAGCTGAAGCTTTCTTT.

The chain combines TRBV2 with TRBJ1-1, with 7 positions matching TRBD1. Trimming at V came to 6 bases and at J to 6 bases, leaving 10 bases not matched to a gene. The germline CDR1 and CDR2 sequences are SNHLY and FYNNEI. The CDR3 contains 14 residues. The CDR3 here is CASRGDSGGSEAFF. CDR3 in DNA: TGTGCCAGCAGGGGGGATTCAGGGGGTTCTGAAGCTTTCTTT.

The CDR3 DNA reads as TGTGCCAGCAGCGCAGACGGGGAGATCGGACAGCCCCAGCATTTT. Encoded protein: CASSADGEIGQPQHF. The chain couples TRBV7-9 to TRBJ1-5, with D unresolved. V was cut by 5 bases and J by 7 bases, with 18 bases left in between. CDR1 and CDR2 from the germline V gene are SEHNR and FQNEAQ (reference sequence). CDR3 length: 15 residues.

The V and J genes are TRBV7-9 and TRBJ1-2; TRBD1 aligns across 9 bases. CDR1 is SEHNR and CDR2 is FQNEAQ in the germline V gene (reference sequence). J was trimmed by 4 bases and V by 5 bases; bases with no gene match: 14. This CDR3 is 17 amino acids long. In DNA, the CDR3 is TGTGCCAGCAGCGCCCGACGGGACAGGGTTATCGGCTATGGCTACACCTTC. Amino acids: CASSARRDRVIGYGYTF.

CDR3 protein: CASSVGTGDTEAFF. CDR3 bases: TGTGCCAGCAGTGTAGGGACAGGGGACACTGAAGCTTTCTTT. The rearrangement uses TRBV6-1 and TRBJ1-1, with 10 bases fitting TRBD1. CDR1 and CDR2 from the germline V gene are MNHNS and SASEGT. The CDR3 length is 14 residues. V lost 4 bases and J lost 3; bases outside the gene matches: 2.

There are a few counts of this clone. J is TRBJ1-6 and V is TRBV27; 8 bases are shared with TRBD1. The junction had 9 bases not matched to a gene; V was cut back by 7 bases and J by 10 bases. Germline V gene sequence: CDR1 MNHEY, CDR2 SMNVEV (reference sequence). CDR3 length equals 14 residues. The chain's CDR3 is CASTWQGANSPLHF. CDR3 sequence (DNA): TGTGCCAGCACCTGGCAGGGGGCTAACTCACCCCTCCACTTT.

The gene calls are TRBV6-5 and TRBJ2-5, with TRBD1 identical over 7 bases. The CDR3 runs 14 residues. In germline, CDR1 is MNHEY, CDR2 SVGAGI. The trim removed 2 bases at V and 4 bases at J, leaving 4 bases unmatched. CDR3 coding DNA: TGTGCCAGCAGTTACAGGGACAGACCAGAGACCCAGTACTTC. This gives the protein CASSYRDRPETQYF.

The table lists this clone with a count of one. The chain uses TRBV19 and TRBJ1-1, with D perhaps matching TRBD1 (5 bases). Trimming removed 5 bases at V and 5 bases at J, with 12 bases between. CDR3 length equals 13 residues. Per germline, CDR1 LNHDA and CDR2 SQIVND (reference sequence). The CDR3 bases are TGTGCCAGTAGTCCGCCCGGGACTACTGAAGCTTTCTTT. Its translation: CASSPPGTTEAFF.

This clone was observed a few times. The chain recombines TRBV10-3 with TRBJ1-1; D gene unclear. The germline gives CDR1 ENHRY, CDR2 SYGVKD. The CDR3 is made up of 11 amino acids. The V and J ends lost 8 bases and 1 base respectively, with 5 bases between them. The CDR3 loop reads CAISGNTEAFF. The CDR3 nucleotides read TGTGCCATCTCAGGGAACACTGAAGCTTTCTTT.

The rearrangement links TRBV29-1 to TRBJ1-5; D may be TRBD1 (5 bases). The CDR3 length is 14 residues. V was clipped by 4 bases and J by 7 bases, with 17 bases between them. Germline CDR1 SQVTM, CDR2 ANQGSEA. This chain's CDR3 is CSVASGGGRQPQHF. Here the CDR3 DNA reads TGCAGCGTTGCCTCCGGGGGGGGGAGGCAGCCCCAGCATTTT.